The 10 T cell receptor beta chains given below trace back to one sample, sequenced in a study of early T cells in non-severe SARS-CoV-2 infection. TCRdb processed the 5' RACE reads anew with MiXCR; each CDR3 protein has one entry. The data show about 50,000 distinct CDR3 sequences, under 12% seen once. Specimen: whole blood. These receptors all come from an adult who was a healthcare worker with PCR-confirmed SARS-CoV-2 infection or an uninfected control (not recorded which).

This clonotype was seen a few times. This sequence joins TRBV7-2 and TRBJ2-1; TRBD2 matches 7 bases. CDR1 and CDR2 (germline): SGHTA, FQGNSA. CDR3 length equals 15 residues. V lost 4 bases and J lost 4; bases outside the gene matches: 7. The CDR3, as DNA: TGTGCCAGCAGCTCCCTAGCGGACCATTACAATGAGCAGTTCTTC. Encoded protein: CASSSLADHYNEQFF.

Only a few counts were recorded for this clonotype. The J gene is TRBJ2-7, the V gene TRBV29-1; D tentatively reads TRBD1 or TRBD2 (6 bases each). The V end lost 6 bases, the J end lost 4 bases, and 19 bases lay between the germline ends. This CDR3 region has 14 residues. Germline V CDR1 and CDR2: SQVTM, ANQGSEA. CDR3 nucleotides: TGCAGCGTGTACGGAGGGGGGCCGAGTTACGAGCAGTACTTC. Translating gives CSVYGGGPSYEQYF.

V usage is TRBV20-1 and J usage is TRBJ2-7; D possibly corresponds to TRBD1 (6 bases). Germline CDR1 DFQATT, CDR2 SNEGSKA (reference sequence). The CDR3 runs 13 residues. The V and J ends lost 1 base and 5 bases respectively, with 12 bases between them. CDR3 in amino acids: CSARVTGRDEQYF. DNA for the CDR3: TGCAGTGCTAGAGTTACAGGGCGGGACGAGCAGTACTTC.

The chain links TRBV10-3 to TRBJ1-1, with D possibly being TRBD1 (5 bases). V shed 8 bases and J shed 4 bases, with 11 bases lying between them. Germline V gene lookup returns CDR1 ENHRY and CDR2 SYGVKD. The CDR3 runs 12 residues. The CDR3 here is CAISRELTEAFF. The CDR3 region has the DNA TGTGCCATCTCCAGGGAGCTCACTGAAGCTTTCTTT.

This clonotype was found many times. The chain couples TRBV20-1 to TRBJ2-1; the D gene is possibly TRBD2 (6 bases). V lost 0 bases and J lost 0, with 21 bases in between. The CDR3 extends over 19 amino acids. Germline V CDR1 and CDR2: DFQATT, SNEGSKA (reference sequence). CDR3 amino acids: CSARDESAGPVSSYNEQFF. The CDR3 bases are TGCAGTGCTAGAGATGAATCAGCGGGCCCTGTTAGCTCCTACAATGAGCAGTTCTTC.

The chain couples TRBV7-2 to TRBJ2-7; D ambiguous. This CDR3 region has 12 residues. V lost 5 bases, J lost 9 bases, and 14 bases lay in between. Germline CDR1 and CDR2: SGHTA and FQGNSA. The DNA for the CDR3 is TGTGCCAGCAGCCTCGGGCCCCTAGGGCAGTACTTC. It yields the protein CASSLGPLGQYF.

Remarks on this clonotype: This could be a read error, since a much larger clone is one nucleotide away. Here the CDR3 reads CASSSPGRGRGQFF. The DNA for the CDR3 is TGTGCCAGCAGCTCCCCGGGCAGGGGGCGAGGGCAGTTCTTC. The chain couples TRBV5-4 to TRBJ2-1; 8 bases line up with TRBD1. V shed 3 bases and J 12 bases; nucleotides not matched to a gene: 11. CDR1 is SGHNT, CDR2 YYREEE, per germline (reference sequence). The CDR3 runs to 14 residues. Using reference TRBV5-4 and TRBJ2-1 for the parts outside the CDR3, the full variable domain is ETGVTQSPTHLIKTRGQQVTLRCSSQSGHNTVSWYQQALGQGPQFIFQYYREEENGRGNFPPRFSGLQFPNYSSELNVNALELDDSALYLCASSSPGRGRGQFFGPGTRLTVL.

The sample holds a few counts of this clonotype. The V gene is TRBV14, the J gene TRBJ1-6, with D uncertain. CDR3 length equals 12 residues. V lost 1 base and J lost 14, with 9 bases in between. Germline assignment: CDR1 SGHDN and CDR2 FVKESK. The CDR3 DNA is TGTGCCAGCAGCCAAGCCTCTTACACCCTCCACTTT. Translated, it gives CASSQASYTLHF. The entire variable domain, with the rest obtained from reference TRBV14 and TRBJ1-6, is as follows: EAGVTQFPSHSVIEKGQTVTLRCDPISGHDNLYWYRRVMGKEIKFLLHFVKESKQDESGMPNNRFLAERTGGTYSTLKVQPAELEDSGVYFCASSQASYTLHFGNGTRLTVT.

This clonotype was seen a few times. The rearrangement joins TRBV2 to TRBJ2-3; 10 bases are a match to TRBD2. V lost 4 bases and J lost 5; bases outside the gene matches: 3. This CDR3 contains 14 residues. Germline-derived CDR1 and CDR2 are SNHLY and FYNNEI. The CDR3 nucleotides are TGTGCCAGCAGTGGAAGCGGGAGGGGAGATACGCAGTATTTT. As protein: CASSGSGRGDTQYF.

This clonotype was observed a few times. The chain couples TRBV20-1 to TRBJ2-7; 11 nucleotides agree with TRBD2. Trimming took 3 bases from V and 4 from J; bases not matched to a gene: 5. The CDR3 runs to 14 residues. Germline V gene data show CDR1 as DFQATT and CDR2 as SNEGSKA (reference sequence). CDR3: CSARTRLAGYEQYF. The DNA of the CDR3 is TGCAGTGCTAGGACCCGACTAGCGGGATACGAGCAGTACTTC.